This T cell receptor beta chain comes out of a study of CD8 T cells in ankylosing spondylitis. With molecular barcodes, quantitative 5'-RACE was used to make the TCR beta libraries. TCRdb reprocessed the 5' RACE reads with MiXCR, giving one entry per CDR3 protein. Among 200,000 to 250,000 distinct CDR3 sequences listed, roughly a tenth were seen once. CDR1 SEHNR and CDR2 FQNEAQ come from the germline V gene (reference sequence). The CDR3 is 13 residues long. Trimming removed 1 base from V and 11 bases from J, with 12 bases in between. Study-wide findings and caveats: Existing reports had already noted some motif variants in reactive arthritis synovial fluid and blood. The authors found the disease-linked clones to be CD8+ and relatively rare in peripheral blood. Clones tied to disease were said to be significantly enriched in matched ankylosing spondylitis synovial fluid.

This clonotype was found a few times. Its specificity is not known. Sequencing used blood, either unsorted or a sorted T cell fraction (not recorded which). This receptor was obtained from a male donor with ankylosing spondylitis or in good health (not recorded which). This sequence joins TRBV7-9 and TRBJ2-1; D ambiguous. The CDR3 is CASSLDPLGKQFF. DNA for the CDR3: TGTGCCAGCAGCTTAGACCCTCTAGGCAAGCAGTTCTTC.